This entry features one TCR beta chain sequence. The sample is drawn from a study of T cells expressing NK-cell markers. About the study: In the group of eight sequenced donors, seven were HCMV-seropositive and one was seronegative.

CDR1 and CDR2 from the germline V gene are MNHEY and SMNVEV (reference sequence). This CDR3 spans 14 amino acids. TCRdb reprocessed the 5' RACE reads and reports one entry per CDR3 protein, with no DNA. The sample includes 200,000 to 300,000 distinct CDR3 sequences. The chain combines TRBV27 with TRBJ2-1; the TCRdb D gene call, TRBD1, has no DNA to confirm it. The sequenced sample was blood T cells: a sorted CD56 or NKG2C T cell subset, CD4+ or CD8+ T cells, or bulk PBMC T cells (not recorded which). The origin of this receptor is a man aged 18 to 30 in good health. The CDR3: CASSRDRGYGEQFF.